This T cell receptor (beta chain) originates from a study of T cell responses to AZD1222 COVID-19 vaccine. Whole-study findings and limits: Regions 160-218 and 743-854 dominated among vaccine-associated CD4 TCRs spanning spike. Nearly half of spike-specific TCRs reportedly target variant regions that are unmutated in the B.1.351 and B.1.1.7 variants.

Sequenced by immunoSEQ multiplex PCR; TCRdb stores in-frame clones only, minus some. The table has about 170,000 clones, roughly 92% seen once. The CDR3 contains 14 residues. The ends lost 3 bases at V and 7 bases at J; junction bases unmatched: 3. Germline CDR1 and CDR2: DFQATT and SNEGSKA (reference sequence). Concerning this clone: Its antigen is unknown.

This chain uses TRBV20-1 with TRBJ1-6, with 10 bases matching TRBD1. The receptor comes from an adult in good health. This sample comprised peripheral blood, obtained on day 0 of AZD1222 vaccination. CDR3 residues: CSASRGQGNSPLHF. Written as DNA, the CDR3 is TGCAGTGCTAGTAGGGGACAGGGGAATTCACCCCTCCACTTT.